The 27 T cell receptor beta chains listed next were all sequenced from one sample in a study of blood T cells in healthy people across ages. For the second PCR, which ran for about 6 to 11 cycles, a sample-barcoded 5' primer and a J-beta primer mix were used. TCRdb re-derived calls from the 5' RACE reads in MiXCR, one entry per CDR3 protein. This sample has more than 1.4 million distinct CDR3 sequences, with approximately 38% found just once. The sample was blood. Receptors were obtained from a woman aged 18-30 years in good health.

Of note for this clonotype: This clone may be a read error of a much larger clone one base away. The chain couples TRBV10-3 to TRBJ1-2; TRBD1 is a possible D gene (6 bases). Germline V gene lookup returns CDR1 ENHRY and CDR2 SYGVKD. CDR3 length: 12 residues. The CDR3 spells CAIGGQSYGHTF. The CDR3 DNA follows: TGTGCCATCGGAGGACAGTCCTATGGCCACACCTTC.

This chain joins TRBV20-1 and TRBJ1-2, with a tentative D call TRBD1 (6 bases). The V gene lost 1 base and the J gene lost 6 bases, with 9 bases spanning the gap. Per germline, CDR1 DFQATT and CDR2 SNEGSKA (reference sequence). There are 12 residues in the CDR3. CDR3 region: CSARVGGNGYTF. In DNA, the CDR3 is TGCAGTGCTAGAGTAGGGGGAAATGGCTACACCTTC.

V gene TRBV20-1 combines with J gene TRBJ2-3; no clear D gene. Trimming pared 0 bases from V and 2 bases from J, leaving 9 bases between. Germline CDR1 DFQATT, CDR2 SNEGSKA (reference sequence). The CDR3 has 14 amino acids. For the CDR3, the DNA is TGCAGTGCTAGAGATTTACGGAACACAGATACGCAGTATTTT. Translated, it gives CSARDLRNTDTQYF.

The CDR3 loop reads CASSLGGQGESAFF. The CDR3 nucleotides read TGTGCCAGCAGCTTGGGGGGACAGGGGGAAAGCGCTTTCTTT. This rearrangement joins TRBV5-6 to TRBJ1-1; 11 bases are a match to TRBD1. This CDR3 is built from 14 residues. V gave up 0 bases and J gave up 11 bases; unmatched junction bases: 6. The germline CDR1 and CDR2 sequences are SGHDT and YYEEEE.

V and J are TRBV19 and TRBJ2-5; 9 bases fit TRBD1. Germline assignment: CDR1 LNHDA and CDR2 SQIVND (reference sequence). After removal of 5 bases from V and 2 bases from J, the junction contained 6 bases not matched to a gene. The CDR3 length is 15 residues. The CDR3 loop is CASSYRDRAQETQYF. The CDR3 bases are TGTGCCAGTAGTTACCGGGACAGGGCGCAAGAGACCCAGTACTTC.

This clonotype showed up just a few times. V gene TRBV20-1 combines with J gene TRBJ2-1; 8 nucleotides align to TRBD1. The CDR3 runs 13 residues. V gave up 6 bases and J gave up 8 bases; unmatched junction bases: 9. Germline lookup yields CDR1 DFQATT and CDR2 SNEGSKA (reference sequence). CDR3 DNA sequence: TGCAGTGCCCAGGACAGGGTAGGTGATGAGCAGTTCTTC. The encoded protein is CSAQDRVGDEQFF.

The chain uses TRBV6-6 and TRBJ2-1; TRBD2 matches at 8 bases. Germline V gene lookup returns CDR1 MNHNY and CDR2 SVGAGI (reference sequence). V shed 7 bases and J 0 bases; nucleotides not matched to a gene: 2. This CDR3 comprises 14 residues. In nucleotides, the CDR3 is TGTGCCAGCAAAGGGACTAGCTCCTACAATGAGCAGTTCTTC. This sequence encodes CASKGTSSYNEQFF.

The chain carries TRBV27 and TRBJ2-3; the match to TRBD2 covers 7 bases. The CDR3 totals 16 residues. V was clipped by 1 base and J by 2 bases; unmatched bases: 6. The germline CDR1 and CDR2 sequences are MNHEY and SMNVEV (reference sequence). CDR3 nucleotides: TGTGCCAGCAGTTTATTCGCGGGGGATCTCACAGATACGCAGTATTTT. Protein: CASSLFAGDLTDTQYF.

This clonotype was counted only a few times. For the CDR3, the DNA is TGCAGTGCCGTGGACAGTGCCAGCTCCTACGAGCAGTACTTC. It yields the protein CSAVDSASSYEQYF. The chain joins TRBV20-1 to TRBJ2-7; tentatively, D is TRBD1 (6 bases). Trimming took 6 bases from V and 0 from J, leaving 15 bases between them. CDR1 is DFQATT, CDR2 SNEGSKA, per germline (reference sequence). The CDR3 extends over 14 amino acids.

This clonotype came up a few times. The V call is TRBV5-1, the J call TRBJ1-1; D may be TRBD1 (6 bases). This CDR3 spans 16 amino acids. With 0 bases removed from V and 4 bases from J, the gap between germline ends came to 16 bases. Looked up from germline, CDR1 is SGHRS and CDR2 is YFSETQ. The CDR3 spells CASSLAGGVRGTEAFF. CDR3 bases: TGCGCCAGCAGCTTGGCCGGTGGAGTCAGGGGCACTGAAGCTTTCTTT.

This clonotype was detected only a few times. With a much larger clone just one base away, this may be a read error. The chain recombines TRBV6-5 with TRBJ2-7, with D possibly TRBD2 on 5 matching bases. CDR1 is MNHEY and CDR2 is SVGAGI in the germline V gene. The CDR3 is made up of 12 amino acids. The ends were cut back, 2 bases at V and 4 bases at J, with 6 bases in the middle. The CDR3 nucleotides are TGTGCCAGCAGTTACGAGGGATACGAGCAGTACTTC. Protein sequence: CASSYEGYEQYF.

The V gene is TRBV18, the J gene TRBJ2-1; TRBD2 aligns across 9 bases. The end of the DNA is better explained by TRBJ2-7, so the J call may be wrong. Germline-derived CDR1 and CDR2 are KGHSH and LQKENI. The CDR3 spans 18 residues. CDR3: CASSRNALAGTSYNEQYF. The CDR3 nucleotides read TGTGCCAGCTCACGGAACGCCCTAGCGGGGACCTCCTACAATGAGCAGTACTTC.

The chain employs TRBV29-1 and TRBJ2-1, with D maybe TRBD2 (5 bases). V was shortened by 5 bases and J by 4 bases, with 15 bases between the two germline ends. CDR1 and CDR2 (germline): SQVTM, ANQGSEA. The CDR3 totals 14 residues. The CDR3 DNA is TGCAGCGTTCGGCTGGGAGACCTATACAATGAGCAGTTCTTC. It yields the protein CSVRLGDLYNEQFF.

Comments on this clonotype: A read error is possible here, since a much larger clone lies one base away. The J gene is TRBJ2-1, the V gene TRBV7-9; 8 bases map to TRBD2. The germline CDR1 and CDR2 sequences are SEHNR and FQNEAQ (reference sequence). The CDR3 totals 15 residues. The trim removed 5 bases at V and 7 bases at J, leaving 10 bases unmatched. The CDR3 reads CASSPRRAGVNEQFF. Here the CDR3 DNA reads TGTGCCAGCAGCCCCAGACGAGCGGGAGTTAATGAGCAGTTCTTC. Looking up the rest from reference TRBV7-9 and TRBJ2-1 gives the full variable domain: DTGVSQNPRHKITKRGQNVTFRCDPISEHNRLYWYRQTLGQGPEFLTYFQNEAQLEKSRLLSDRFSAERPKGSFSTLEIQRTEQGDSAMYLCASSPRRAGVNEQFFGPGTRLTVL.

The chain employs TRBV10-3 and TRBJ2-5, with 9 bases aligning to TRBD1. Germline CDR1 ENHRY, CDR2 SYGVKD. The CDR3 consists of 15 residues. The junction had 7 bases not matched to a gene; V was cut back by 6 bases and J by 2 bases. The CDR3 nucleotides read TGTGCCATCAGCCGGCCCGACAGGGGGCAAGAGACCCAGTACTTC. Protein: CAISRPDRGQETQYF.

The chain couples TRBV4-1 to TRBJ2-2; 7 nucleotides line up with TRBD2. V was pared by 4 bases and J by 1 base, with 6 bases of the junction left unmatched. Germline lookup yields CDR1 MGHRA and CDR2 YSYEKL. The CDR3 has 16 amino acids. CDR3 in amino acids: CASSPPQRGNTGELFF. DNA for the CDR3: TGCGCCAGCAGCCCTCCCCAGCGGGGGAACACCGGGGAGCTGTTTTTT.

This chain's CDR3 is CSAFPSGSLKESSYNEQYF. In DNA, the CDR3 is TGCAGTGCCTTCCCTAGCGGGAGCCTGAAAGAGAGCTCCTACAATGAGCAGTACTTC. This chain connects TRBV20-1 to TRBJ2-1, with 10 bases aligning to TRBD2. The J call may not be correct, given that the DNA end is closer to TRBJ2-7. The germline V gene encodes CDR1 DFQATT and CDR2 SNEGSKA (reference sequence). The CDR3 is made up of 19 amino acids.

The rearrangement links TRBV4-1 to TRBJ2-7; the match to TRBD2 covers 8 bases. J lost 3 bases, V lost 0 bases, and 10 bases had no gene match. The CDR3 spans 17 residues. Germline values: CDR1 MGHRA, CDR2 YSYEKL. The CDR3 region is CASSQDPLIAGGYEQYF. The CDR3, as DNA: TGCGCCAGCAGCCAAGATCCCTTGATTGCGGGAGGCTACGAGCAGTACTTC.

The rearrangement joins TRBV6-4 to TRBJ2-1; TRBD2 might be the D (6 bases). In germline, CDR1 is MRHNA, CDR2 SNTAGT. Trimming pared 2 bases from V and 8 bases from J, leaving 16 bases between. The CDR3 has 15 amino acids. The CDR3 DNA is TGTGCCAGCAGTGACGGGACTGGCGCTGGGTATGAGCAGTTCTTC. Amino acid sequence: CASSDGTGAGYEQFF.

CDR3 amino acids: CASSFAGTTQETQFF. The CDR3 region has the DNA TGCGCCAGCAGCTTCGCAGGGACTACCCAAGAGACCCAGTTCTTC. This chain joins TRBV5-1 and TRBJ2-5; 7 bases map to TRBD2. The end of the DNA is better explained by TRBJ2-1, so the J call may be wrong. This CDR3 is built from 15 residues. Germline V CDR1 and CDR2: SGHRS, YFSETQ.

This chain connects TRBV6-2 or TRBV6-3 to TRBJ2-6; D not certain. There are 17 residues in the CDR3. Germline V gene lookup returns CDR1 MNHEY and CDR2 SVGEGT. V shed 7 bases and J shed 1 base, with 17 bases lying between them. The CDR3 sequence: CASKGFGWLSGANVLTF. DNA of the CDR3: TGTGCCAGCAAGGGTTTCGGTTGGCTTTCTGGGGCCAACGTCCTGACTTTC.

A few counts support this clonotype. The rearrangement links TRBV4-1 to TRBJ1-5; 8 bases line up with TRBD1. Looked up from germline, CDR1 is MGHRA and CDR2 is YSYEKL. V gave up 3 bases and J gave up 6 bases; unmatched junction bases: 7. This CDR3 region has 15 residues. CDR3 coding DNA: TGCGCCAGCAGCCAGACAGGGGCGCTAACTCAGCCCCAGCATTTT. It codes for CASSQTGALTQPQHF.

This chain joins TRBV6-1 and TRBJ2-7; no firm D call. The germline CDR1 and CDR2 sequences are MNHNS and SASEGT. V lost 7 bases and J 3 bases, leaving 16 bases between the germline ends. This CDR3 has 14 residues. The CDR3 DNA follows: TGTGCCAGCACCGAGCCCCATAGCCGCTACGAGCAGTACTTC. This codes for CASTEPHSRYEQYF.

The gene calls are TRBV28 and TRBJ2-2, with 12 bases fitting TRBD1. Per the germline V gene, CDR1 is MDHEN and CDR2 is SYDVKM. CDR3 length: 16 amino acids. V was pared by 6 bases and J by 5 bases, with 7 bases of the junction left unmatched. The CDR3 loop reads CASSGGQGAGTGELFF. The CDR3 DNA reads TGTGCCAGCAGCGGGGGACAGGGGGCTGGTACCGGGGAGCTGTTTTTT.

This clonotype was picked up many times. The gene calls are TRBV9 and TRBJ1-5; D is unresolved. This CDR3 is 13 amino acids long. Germline CDR1 SGDLS, CDR2 YYNGEE. The V gene lost 3 bases and the J gene lost 6 bases, with 10 bases spanning the gap. CDR3: CASSEGPGQPQHF. The CDR3 DNA sequence: TGTGCCAGCAGCGAGGGCCCAGGTCAGCCCCAGCATTTT. The variable domain in full, completed from reference TRBV9 and TRBJ1-5, reads DSGVTQTPKHLITATGQRVTLRCSPRSGDLSVYWYQQSLDQGLQFLIQYYNGEERAKGNILERFSAQQFPDLHSELNLSSLELGDSALYFCASSEGPGQPQHFGDGTRLSIL.

The V and J genes are TRBV28 and TRBJ2-5; tentatively, D is TRBD1 (6 bases). V lost 6 bases, J lost 2 bases, and 22 bases lay in between. The CDR3 has 17 residues. The germline gives CDR1 MDHEN, CDR2 SYDVKM. The CDR3 DNA follows: TGTGCCAGCAGCTTAAGACAGGTCACTTACGGGCAAGAGACCCAGTACTTC. The encoded protein is CASSLRQVTYGQETQYF.

The rearrangement links TRBV15 to TRBJ2-7; TRBD2 matches at 9 bases. The ends lost 0 bases at V and 9 bases at J; junction bases unmatched: 9. The CDR3 loop spans 15 amino acids. Germline CDR1 reads LNHNV; CDR2 reads YYDKDF (reference sequence). The CDR3 coding sequence is TGTGCCACCAGCAGAGATCGGGCTAGCGGGGTCGGGCAGTACTTC. Protein product: CATSRDRASGVGQYF.